The 8 T cell receptor beta chains below were found in one sample sequenced in a study of blood T cell repertoires in COVID-19. The repertoire was sequenced with immunoSEQ multiplex PCR; TCRdb's copy has only in-frame clones and lacks some. The repertoire consists of 400,000 or so clones, with around 87% occurring once and the leading ten covering approximately 1.9%. The sample was PBMCs or T cells enriched from blood (not recorded which). The receptor set was obtained from a man in his forties in a cohort exposed to, infected with or recovered from COVID-19 (not recorded which).

The J gene is TRBJ1-6, the V gene TRBV7-9, with D perhaps TRBD1 (6 bases). The CDR3 runs to 14 residues. Germline CDR1 is SEHNR and CDR2 is FQNEAQ (reference sequence). V was trimmed by 3 bases and J by 11 bases, leaving 14 bases between them. CDR3 residues: CASSLTGNGAPLHF. CDR3 nucleotides: TGTGCCAGCAGCTTGACAGGCAATGGCGCACCCCTCCACTTT.

The chain joins TRBV5-1 to TRBJ1-2; D possibly corresponds to TRBD1 (5 bases). The CDR3 extends over 15 amino acids. Trimming took 0 bases from V and 0 from J, leaving 9 bases between them. CDR1 and CDR2 (germline): SGHRS, YFSETQ. In nucleotides, the CDR3 is TGCGCCAGCAGCTTGGGCGACAGCCCTAACTATGGCTACACCTTC. Translating it yields CASSLGDSPNYGYTF.

The chain carries TRBV20-1 and TRBJ1-1; D is unclear. CDR3 length: 11 amino acids. Germline CDR1 and CDR2: DFQATT and SNEGSKA (reference sequence). V was clipped by 0 bases and J by 8 bases, with 7 bases between them. CDR3 in amino acids: CSARDDIEAFF. For the CDR3, the DNA is TGCAGTGCTAGAGATGACATAGAAGCTTTCTTT.

V and J are TRBV6-5 and TRBJ1-1; TRBD1 might be the D (6 bases). Trimming removed 6 bases at V and 9 bases at J, with 17 bases between. The CDR3 has 13 residues. The V gene's germline CDR1 is MNHEY and CDR2 SVGAGI. The DNA of the CDR3 is TGTGCCAGCAGCCCAAACAACAGGGATCAAGCTTTCTTT. This gives the protein CASSPNNRDQAFF.

This clone was counted a single time. This chain uses TRBV14 with TRBJ1-2; D uncertain. Per the germline V gene, CDR1 is SGHDN and CDR2 is FVKESK. The CDR3 length is 14 residues. Between the trimmed V and J ends, which lost 1 base and 5 bases, there was a span of 11 bases. The CDR3 coding sequence is TGTGCCAGCAGCCAAGGTGGCAGCGCATATGGCTACACCTTC. It specifies CASSQGGSAYGYTF.

The chain uses TRBV14 and TRBJ1-1; 8 bases are a match to TRBD1. The CDR3 is made up of 15 amino acids. CDR1 is SGHDN and CDR2 is FVKESK in the germline V gene. V was clipped by 3 bases and J by 3 bases; unmatched bases: 6. Here the CDR3 DNA reads TGTGCCAGCAGCCAGAGACAGGGGATCGACACTGAAGCTTTCTTT. Its translation: CASSQRQGIDTEAFF.

The V gene is TRBV5-5, the J gene TRBJ1-5; 7 bases line up with TRBD1. Germline lookup yields CDR1 SGHKS and CDR2 YYEKEE (reference sequence). V shed 4 bases, J shed 2 bases, and the junction held 3 bases outside the gene matches. This CDR3 has 14 amino acids. The CDR3 DNA reads TGTGCCAGCAGCCGTACAGGGGGCAATCAGCCCCAGCATTTT. Its translation is CASSRTGGNQPQHF. Complete variable domain (other parts from reference TRBV5-5 and TRBJ1-5): DAGVTQSPTHLIKTRGQQVTLRCSPISGHKSVSWYQQVLGQGPQFIFQYYEKEERGRGNFPDRFSARQFPNYSSELNVNALLLGDSALYLCASSRTGGNQPQHFGDGTRLSIL.

The chain recombines TRBV3-1 (or the pseudogene TRBV3-2) with TRBJ2-7, with D uncertain. Germline V gives CDR1 LGHDT, CDR2 YNNKEL (reference sequence). The V gene lost 0 bases and the J gene lost 2 bases, with 11 bases spanning the gap. CDR3 length equals 15 residues. The CDR3 DNA reads as TGTGCCAGCAGCCAAGATTTGGGCCGAACCTACGAGCAGTACTTC. This codes for CASSQDLGRTYEQYF.